This passage covers 10 T cell receptor beta chains from one sample sequenced in a study of human T cells and chemical hapten exposure. Time point defined: patch test 2, 6 weeks after DPC sensitization. Described treatment: therapeutic diphenylcyclopropenone sensitization with weekly scalp DPC. MiXCR, run by TCRdb on the RACE reads, gives a single entry per CDR3 protein. The sample includes about 100,000 distinct CDR3 sequences, approximately 10% seen only once; the top ten take 3% to 4%. Specimen: whole blood, collected in connection with sensitization to the hapten diphenylcyclopropenone (DPC). The receptor source for this set is a woman aged 40-49 years with alopecia areata. Some clones in this sample may be carry-over from other donors' samples.

In its sample, this clonotype was seen many times. The rearrangement joins TRBV7-2 to TRBJ2-3; D is ambiguous. The CDR3 is 11 amino acids. The V gene's germline CDR1 is SGHTA and CDR2 FQGNSA. The V end was cut by 4 bases, the J end by 2 bases, with 1 base between. DNA of the CDR3: TGTGCCAGCAGCTACACAGATACGCAGTATTTT. It encodes CASSYTDTQYF.

This chain joins TRBV20-1 and TRBJ2-7; D is undetermined. Germline CDR1 reads DFQATT; CDR2 reads SNEGSKA (reference sequence). Trimming stripped 5 bases from V and 4 bases from J, with 12 bases between. The CDR3 totals 12 residues. CDR3 DNA: TGCAGTGCTTATGGAGAGTCTTACGAGCAGTACTTC. As protein: CSAYGESYEQYF.

This chain connects TRBV2 to TRBJ1-2; possible D gene TRBD1, 5 bases. Germline lookup yields CDR1 SNHLY and CDR2 FYNNEI. V was pared by 3 bases and J by 4 bases, with 15 bases between. This CDR3 has 15 residues. The CDR3 protein is CASSDVGQGSYGYTF. CDR3 bases: TGTGCCAGCAGTGACGTGGGGCAGGGCAGCTATGGCTACACCTTC.

This clonotype was seen ten or more times. This rearrangement joins TRBV18 to TRBJ1-5, with 10 bases fitting TRBD1. The trim removed 6 bases at V and 4 bases at J, leaving 6 bases unmatched. The CDR3 length is 15 residues. CDR1 is KGHSH and CDR2 is LQKENI in the germline V gene. The CDR3 DNA is TGTGCCAGCTCCTTAGACAGGGGGCGGAATCAGCCCCAGCATTTT. This translates into CASSLDRGRNQPQHF.

The chain is built from TRBV20-1 and TRBJ1-1, with D unresolved. From germline, CDR1 is DFQATT and CDR2 SNEGSKA (reference sequence). This CDR3 comprises 13 residues. V was pared by 5 bases and J by 0 bases, with 10 bases between. Here the CDR3 DNA reads TGCAGTGCTCGAGCGGATTTGAACACTGAAGCTTTCTTT. It specifies CSARADLNTEAFF.

In this sample, this clonotype turned up many times. The rearrangement links TRBV3-1 to TRBJ1-1; the D is unclear. The CDR3 sequence is 13 residues long. CDR1 is LGHDT, CDR2 YNNKEL, per germline (reference sequence). Trimming stripped 1 base from V and 1 base from J, with 4 bases between. This CDR3 is CASSQVGNTEAFF. The CDR3 nucleotides are TGTGCCAGCAGCCAAGTGGGGAACACTGAAGCTTTCTTT.

The J gene is TRBJ2-2, the V gene TRBV5-1; 10 bases align to TRBD2. V shed 3 bases and J 3 bases; nucleotides not matched to a gene: 17. The CDR3 is 20 residues long. Looked up from germline, CDR1 is SGHRS and CDR2 is YFSETQ. CDR3 residues: CASSSIPGTSDREDTGELFF. The CDR3 DNA follows: TGCGCCAGCAGCTCGATACCCGGGACTAGCGATCGGGAGGACACCGGGGAGCTGTTTTTT.

This clonotype was counted ten times or more. The chain has TRBV7-9 and TRBJ2-7; 7 bases are a match to TRBD1. CDR3 length: 15 residues. The J segment lost 4 bases and the V segment lost 6 bases, leaving 12 bases of the junction unmatched. CDR1 is SEHNR, CDR2 FQNEAQ, per germline (reference sequence). This chain's CDR3 is CASSMTIGQEYEQYF. The CDR3 region has the DNA TGTGCCAGCAGTATGACTATCGGACAGGAGTACGAGCAGTACTTC.

In this sample, this clonotype turned up a few times. The rearrangement uses TRBV28 and TRBJ2-2; D is undetermined. Germline V lookup: CDR1 MDHEN, CDR2 SYDVKM. CDR3 length: 11 residues. The V and J ends lost 2 bases and 5 bases respectively, with 0 bases between them. CDR3 residues: CASSLTGELFF. The CDR3 DNA reads TGTGCCAGCAGTTTAACCGGGGAGCTGTTTTTT.

This clonotype was counted only a few times. The chain joins TRBV2 to TRBJ2-2; TRBD2 matches 7 bases. Per the germline V gene, CDR1 is SNHLY and CDR2 is FYNNEI. The CDR3 is 15 residues long. V shed 4 bases, J shed 3 bases, and the junction held 5 bases outside the gene matches. The CDR3 DNA reads as TGTGCCAGCAGTGGCCTAGCGGTTTACACCGGGGAGCTGTTTTTT. Translated: CASSGLAVYTGELFF.